Listed here are 18 T cell receptor beta chains from one sample, sequenced in a study of shared clonotypes between healthy human individuals. Some clones are missing from TCRdb's copy, which holds only in-frame ones; the method was immunoSEQ multiplex PCR. The sample includes around 1.4 million clones, approximately 98.5% of them seen just once. The sequencing sample was made of naive CD4+ T cells sorted from blood. Subset specified: CD45RA+ positively selected. The receptors come from a man younger than 45 in good health.

A single count supports this clone. V and J are TRBV7-3 and TRBJ1-1; TRBD1 aligns across 11 bases. The CDR3 is 13 amino acids. The V gene end was trimmed by 7 bases and the J gene end by 5 bases; junction bases not matched to a gene: 3. Looked up from germline, CDR1 is SGHTA and CDR2 is FQGTGA. CDR3 protein: CASTRDRGTEAFF. In DNA, the CDR3 is TGTGCCAGCACGAGGGACAGGGGGACTGAAGCTTTCTTT.

The chain carries TRBV5-5 and TRBJ2-2; TRBD1 matches 8 bases. The junction had 14 bases not matched to a gene; V was cut back by 4 bases and J by 3 bases. CDR1 is SGHKS and CDR2 is YYEKEE in the germline V gene (reference sequence). CDR3 length: 18 residues. The CDR3 DNA sequence: TGTGCCAGCAGCCCGAAAGTTGGGACAGGAGTAGACACCGGGGAGCTGTTTTTT. It translates to CASSPKVGTGVDTGELFF.

The chain carries TRBV7-2 and TRBJ2-5, with D hard to call. V was shortened by 0 bases and J by 7 bases, with 18 bases between the two germline ends. The CDR3 totals 16 residues. From germline, CDR1 is SGHTA and CDR2 FQGNSA. CDR3 DNA sequence: TGTGCCAGCAGCTTAGCCACAGCATGGTCTCGCGGGACCCAGTACTTC. This encodes CASSLATAWSRGTQYF. Supplemented by reference TRBV7-2 and TRBJ2-5, the full variable domain reads GAGVSQSPSNKVTEKGKDVELRCDPISGHTALYWYRQSLGQGLEFLIYFQGNSAPDKSGLPSDRFSAERTGGSVSTLTIQRTQQEDSAVYLCASSLATAWSRGTQYFGPGTRLLVL.

The chain couples TRBV28 to TRBJ2-7; D is ambiguous. V dropped 10 bases and J dropped 6 bases, with 13 bases sitting between them. The germline V gene encodes CDR1 MDHEN and CDR2 SYDVKM. The CDR3 is 11 amino acids. The CDR3 region is CATSDSFEQYF. CDR3 sequence (DNA): TGTGCCACCTCCGACTCTTTCGAGCAGTACTTC.

The chain joins TRBV5-1 to TRBJ2-3; D is unclear. Trimming took 2 bases from V and 2 from J, leaving 12 bases between them. The germline CDR1 and CDR2 sequences are SGHRS and YFSETQ. The CDR3 loop spans 15 amino acids. The CDR3 DNA reads TGCGCCAGCAGCTTCTCAGGAAAAAACACAGATACGCAGTATTTT. It codes for CASSFSGKNTDTQYF.

In its sample, this clone was seen once. The chain joins TRBV5-5 to TRBJ2-1, with 10 bases identical to TRBD2. In germline, CDR1 is SGHKS, CDR2 YYEKEE (reference sequence). The junction had 8 bases not matched to a gene; V was cut back by 0 bases and J by 2 bases. The CDR3 has 18 residues. CDR3 loop: CASSLASITSGAYNEQFF. The CDR3 DNA follows: TGTGCCAGCAGCTTGGCCTCCATCACTAGCGGGGCCTACAATGAGCAGTTCTTC.

This sequence joins TRBV5-1 and TRBJ2-5, with D possibly TRBD2 on 6 matching bases. Trimming shortened V by 0 bases and J by 5 bases, and 11 bases separated the two germline ends. Germline V lookup: CDR1 SGHRS, CDR2 YFSETQ. The length of the CDR3 is 14 residues. The CDR3 is CASSLGRGVETQYF. CDR3 nucleotides: TGCGCCAGCAGCTTGGGGAGGGGAGTGGAGACCCAGTACTTC.

This chain joins TRBV29-1 and TRBJ2-2; 10 nucleotides match TRBD1. V lost 6 bases, J lost 5 bases, and 9 bases stayed unmatched. Per germline, CDR1 SQVTM and CDR2 ANQGSEA. The CDR3 spans 15 residues. This chain's CDR3 is CSVSSDRGLTGELFF. As DNA, the CDR3 is TGCAGCGTCTCCAGTGACAGGGGGCTGACCGGGGAGCTGTTTTTT.

As to this clone: Other nucleotide sequences from this sample produce the same CDR3. As DNA, the CDR3 is TGTGCCAGCAGTCCCCCCGGAGGAACCTACGAGCAGTACTTC. Its translation: CASSPPGGTYEQYF. The chain links TRBV28 to TRBJ2-7; a possible D gene is TRBD2 (5 bases). In germline, CDR1 is MDHEN, CDR2 SYDVKM. With 5 bases removed from V and 2 bases from J, the gap between germline ends came to 13 bases. This CDR3 region has 14 residues.

The chain carries TRBV2 and TRBJ2-7; TRBD2 matches 7 bases. V lost 6 bases and J lost 2; bases outside the gene matches: 7. The CDR3 contains 14 residues. Per germline, CDR1 SNHLY and CDR2 FYNNEI. The CDR3 loop is CASRGGDLAYEQYF. Here the CDR3 DNA reads TGTGCCAGCAGGGGAGGGGACCTAGCCTACGAGCAGTACTTC.

The rearrangement uses TRBV5-6 and TRBJ1-4, with a tentative D call TRBD1 (6 bases). Germline CDR1 is SGHDT and CDR2 is YYEEEE. CDR3 length equals 14 residues. Trimming removed 0 bases from V and 5 bases from J, with 8 bases in between. CDR3: CASSLGGGNEKLFF. CDR3 DNA: TGTGCCAGCAGCTTGGGAGGGGGAAATGAAAAACTGTTTTTT.

V and J are TRBV11-2 and TRBJ2-2; tentative D call: TRBD1 (5 bases). The germline V gene encodes CDR1 SGHAT and CDR2 FQNNGV. Between the trimmed V and J ends, which lost 1 base and 4 bases, there was a span of 10 bases. The CDR3 is 15 residues long. CDR3 nucleotides: TGTGCCAGCAGCTTAGGGCTCAGGGCCACCGGGGAGCTGTTTTTT. As protein: CASSLGLRATGELFF.

The V gene is TRBV2, the J gene TRBJ2-1, with TRBD2 matching over 12 bases. Germline V gene sequence: CDR1 SNHLY, CDR2 FYNNEI. This CDR3 spans 14 amino acids. J was trimmed by 9 bases and V by 4 bases; bases with no gene match: 4. CDR3 region: CASSVWTSGTEQFF. The CDR3, as DNA: TGTGCCAGCAGTGTTTGGACTAGCGGGACTGAGCAGTTCTTC. The full variable domain, rest sourced from reference TRBV2 and TRBJ2-1, is EPEVTQTPSHQVTQMGQEVILRCVPISNHLYFYWYRQILGQKVEFLVSFYNNEISEKSEIFDDQFSVERPDGSNFTLKIRSTKLEDSAMYFCASSVWTSGTEQFFGPGTRLTVL.

The chain is built from TRBV6-1 and TRBJ2-7; D may match TRBD1 or TRBD2 (5 bases each). CDR3 length equals 12 residues. Per germline, CDR1 MNHNS and CDR2 SASEGT. The germline V and J ends were trimmed by 8 bases and 2 bases, with 10 bases remaining between them. The CDR3 protein is CASRGEAYEQYF. The CDR3 region has the DNA TGTGCCAGCCGGGGCGAGGCCTACGAGCAGTACTTC.

V and J are TRBV25-1 and TRBJ2-7, with D maybe TRBD1 (6 bases). V was cut by 6 bases and J by 4 bases, with 10 bases left in between. Germline V gene lookup returns CDR1 MGHDK and CDR2 SYGVNS. The CDR3 covers 12 residues. The CDR3: CASRGQPYEQYF. In DNA, the CDR3 is TGTGCCAGCAGAGGACAGCCGTACGAGCAGTACTTC.

CDR3 DNA sequence: TGTGCCAGCAGCACGTGGACAGAAATCAATCAGCCCCAGCATTTT. Amino acid sequence: CASSTWTEINQPQHF. The chain couples TRBV7-8 to TRBJ1-5; D possibly corresponds to TRBD1 (6 bases). Per germline, CDR1 SGHVS and CDR2 FQNEAQ. The V end was cut by 5 bases, the J end by 3 bases, with 14 bases between. The CDR3 extends over 15 amino acids.

The chain employs TRBV30 and TRBJ2-3; tentative D call: TRBD1 (6 bases). The CDR3 sequence is 13 residues long. Germline CDR1 and CDR2: GTSNPN and SVGIG (reference sequence). Trimming removed 4 bases at V and 1 base at J, with 9 bases between. The CDR3 DNA sequence: TGTGCCTGGAACAGGGCACGCACAGATACGCAGTATTTT. It yields the protein CAWNRARTDTQYF.

V is TRBV10-1 and J is TRBJ2-1; 7 bases match TRBD2. J was trimmed by 7 bases and V by 2 bases; bases with no gene match: 8. Germline V lookup: CDR1 WNHNN, CDR2 SYGVQD (reference sequence). The CDR3 consists of 15 residues. In DNA, the CDR3 is TGCGCCAGCAGTGAGGGCGGGAGTGGAGGGAATGAGCAGTTCTTC. It codes for CASSEGGSGGNEQFF.